This TCR beta chain is from a study of graft-versus-host responses after intestinal transplantation. Study-level background: All recipients were transplanted with multivisceral, liver-intestinal, or isolated intestinal grafts. Broader study findings: The authors found GvH clones in recipient marrow, some appearing first in ileum or blood. Among circulating GvH clones, peak levels were associated with early post-transplant declines in HvG clones.

Germline CDR1 reads MNHNY; CDR2 reads SVGAGI (reference sequence). Trimming removed 6 bases from V and 0 bases from J, with 11 bases in between. This CDR3 is 15 amino acids long. Points on this clone: What it binds is not known.

Libraries were prepared by immunoSEQ multiplex PCR; TCRdb keeps only in-frame clonotypes and omits some of them. Here the sample spans tens of thousands of clones, 80% to 95% being singletons. The sample in question was PBMCs, obtained 98 days after intestinal transplantation. The rearrangement uses TRBV6-6 and TRBJ2-2; D is perhaps TRBD1 (5 bases). The TCR sequence derives from a human patient who received an intestinal transplant, so some T cells may come from the graft donor. The CDR3 here is CASSFRATNTGELFF. The CDR3 region has the DNA TGTGCCAGCAGCTTCAGGGCCACGAACACCGGGGAGCTGTTTTTT.